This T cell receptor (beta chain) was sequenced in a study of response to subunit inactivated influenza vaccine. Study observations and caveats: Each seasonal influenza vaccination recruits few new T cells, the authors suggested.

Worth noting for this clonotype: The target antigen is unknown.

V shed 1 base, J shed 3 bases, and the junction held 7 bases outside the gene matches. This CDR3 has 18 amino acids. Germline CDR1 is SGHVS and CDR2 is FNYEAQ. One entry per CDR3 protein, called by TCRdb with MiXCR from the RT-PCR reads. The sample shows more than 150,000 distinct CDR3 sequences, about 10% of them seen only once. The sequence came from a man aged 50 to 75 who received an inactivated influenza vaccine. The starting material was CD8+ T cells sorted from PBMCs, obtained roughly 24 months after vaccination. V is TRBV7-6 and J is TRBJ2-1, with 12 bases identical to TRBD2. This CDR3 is CASSLGFQTSGGYNEQFF. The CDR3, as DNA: TGTGCCAGCAGCTTAGGCTTCCAGACTAGCGGGGGCTACAATGAGCAGTTCTTC.